The 21 T cell receptor beta chains presented below share a single source sample, sequenced in a study of Ad26.COV2.S vaccination and SARS-CoV-2 variants (dated by TCRdb to the early 2020s). The receptor library was made with the immunoSEQ multiplex PCR assay. TCRdb mirrors the immuneACCESS table, restricted to in-frame sequences. Some clones are absent from its copies; in checked studies, under half trace to an unresolved V gene, and the reason for the others is unknown. A total of 97,000 or so clones appear in this sample, 80% of them only once. 17% of the sample belongs to the ten largest clones. The intended sense of this specimen's time point label: individuals recovered from natural SARS-CoV-2 infection. The sample here was peripheral blood, taken after recovery from COVID-19. The receptors originated from a human donor who had recovered from COVID-19.

The chain links TRBV12-3 or TRBV12-4 to TRBJ1-2, with D maybe TRBD1 (6 bases). The CDR3 contains 13 residues. V lost 8 bases and J 8 bases, leaving 18 bases between the germline ends. CDR3 bases: TGTGCCAGCGGGGAACAGGGACGGAACGGCTACACCTTC. Its protein is CASGEQGRNGYTF.

The genes are TRBV27 and TRBJ2-1, with D unclear. There are 14 residues in the CDR3. Germline CDR1 MNHEY, CDR2 SMNVEV (reference sequence). Trimming removed 3 bases from V and 1 base from J, with 7 bases in between. The CDR3 DNA reads TGTGCCAGCAGTTTTTTAGGGTCCTACAATGAGCAGTTCTTC. This gives the protein CASSFLGSYNEQFF.

Notes on this clone: This CDR3 is also generated by other DNA sequences in the sample. J is TRBJ2-2 and V is TRBV2, with 9 bases aligning to TRBD2. Germline V lookup: CDR1 SNHLY, CDR2 FYNNEI. V dropped 11 bases and J dropped 7; count of bases not matched to a gene: 11. The CDR3 runs to 14 residues. As DNA, the CDR3 is TGTGCCCTCCGTGGCGGGGGGGGCTGCGGGGAGCTGTTTTTT. Translated: CALRGGGGCGELFF.

The sample holds one count of this clone. The gene calls are TRBV7-3 and TRBJ1-1; no definite D call. CDR3 length: 15 amino acids. The germline V and J ends were trimmed by 2 bases and 4 bases, with 14 bases remaining between them. Germline V lookup: CDR1 SGHTA, CDR2 FQGTGA. CDR3: CASSLDSRRGTEAFF. The CDR3 DNA follows: TGTGCCAGCAGCTTAGATAGCCGGCGGGGCACTGAAGCTTTCTTT.

The chain joins TRBV5-4 to TRBJ1-4; no clear D gene. The CDR3 extends over 15 amino acids. Trimming took off 0 bases at V and 5 bases at J, with 11 bases between the two ends. Germline V gene lookup returns CDR1 SGHNT and CDR2 YYREEE (reference sequence). CDR3 sequence (DNA): TGTGCCAGCAGCTTGGGAGGAGTCGGCAATGAAAAACTGTTTTTT. Protein product: CASSLGGVGNEKLFF. Based on the CDR3 plus reference TRBV5-4 and TRBJ1-4, the full variable domain is ETGVTQSPTHLIKTRGQQVTLRCSSQSGHNTVSWYQQALGQGPQFIFQYYREEENGRGNFPPRFSGLQFPNYSSELNVNALELDDSALYLCASSLGGVGNEKLFFGSGTQLSVL.

The gene calls are TRBV19 and TRBJ1-6; D is unclear. Germline-derived CDR1 and CDR2 are LNHDA and SQIVND (reference sequence). V shed 5 bases and J shed 0 bases, with 8 bases lying between them. This CDR3 has 15 amino acids. The CDR3 sequence is CASSDRSSYNSPLHF. CDR3 sequence (DNA): TGTGCCAGTAGTGACCGGAGCTCCTATAATTCACCCCTCCACTTT.

V and J are TRBV20-1 and TRBJ2-3, with 8 bases that match TRBD2. With V trimmed by 3 bases and J by 4 bases, 6 bases remained unmatched. In germline, CDR1 is DFQATT, CDR2 SNEGSKA (reference sequence). The CDR3 is made up of 14 amino acids. CDR3 nucleotide sequence: TGCAGTGCTAGTGAACGGGGGGGCCCAGATACGCAGTATTTT. Amino acid sequence: CSASERGGPDTQYF.

V gene TRBV19 combines with J gene TRBJ1-5, with D perhaps TRBD1 (6 bases). V dropped 2 bases and J dropped 0 bases, with 11 bases sitting between them. CDR1 is LNHDA, CDR2 SQIVND, per germline (reference sequence). The CDR3 sequence is 16 residues long. CDR3 in DNA: TGTGCCAGTAGTATAACGGGGGGCTATAGCAATCAGCCCCAGCATTTT. It yields the protein CASSITGGYSNQPQHF.

This chain joins TRBV14 and TRBJ1-2; D call uncertain. V shed 6 bases and J shed 8 bases, with 19 bases lying between them. In germline, CDR1 is SGHDN, CDR2 FVKESK. The CDR3 runs to 14 residues. The CDR3 DNA follows: TGTGCCAGCAGACCGACGTTAAGGGCTCGCGGCTACACCTTC. This gives the protein CASRPTLRARGYTF.

The V and J genes are TRBV3-1 (or the pseudogene TRBV3-2) and TRBJ1-1; tentative D call: TRBD1 (5 bases). The CDR3 covers 16 residues. Germline V gene lookup returns CDR1 LGHDT and CDR2 YNNKEL (reference sequence). Trimming removed 4 bases at V and 2 bases at J, with 17 bases between. The CDR3, as DNA: TGTGCCAGCAGCCTTTTAGGACGGGGGGGTAACACTGAAGCTTTCTTT. This sequence encodes CASSLLGRGGNTEAFF.

This clone occurred a few times. This rearrangement joins TRBV12-5 to TRBJ1-3; TRBD1 is a possible D gene (5 bases). The CDR3 is 15 amino acids. V lost 6 bases to trimming and J lost 3 bases, with 15 bases between them. The germline V gene has CDR1 LGHNT and CDR2 FRNRAP. CDR3 DNA: TGTGCTAGTGGACCCTCCGTAGGGGTTGGAAACACCATATATTTT. Translating it yields CASGPSVGVGNTIYF. The full variable domain, with the rest looked up from reference TRBV12-5 and TRBJ1-3, is DARVTQTPRHKVTEMGQEVTMRCQPILGHNTVFWYRQTMMQGLELLAYFRNRAPLDDSGMPKDRFSAEMPDATLATLKIQPSEPRDSAVYFCASGPSVGVGNTIYFGEGSWLTVV.

The chain uses TRBV29-1 and TRBJ1-1; weak D call: TRBD1 (5 bases). This CDR3 contains 13 residues. V was pared by 7 bases and J by 3 bases, with 15 bases between. The germline CDR1 and CDR2 sequences are SQVTM and ANQGSEA. The chain's CDR3 is CSANQGKDTEAFF. The CDR3, as DNA: TGCAGCGCCAATCAGGGCAAGGACACTGAAGCTTTCTTT. Based on the CDR3 plus reference TRBV29-1 and TRBJ1-1, the full variable domain is SAVISQKPSRDICQRGTSLTIQCQVDSQVTMMFWYRQQPGQSLTLIATANQGSEATYESGFVIDKFPISRPNLTFSTLTVSNMSPEDSSIYLCSANQGKDTEAFFGQGTRLTVV.

This sequence joins TRBV7-7 and TRBJ2-5; 8 positions agree with TRBD2. CDR1 and CDR2 (germline): SSHAT, FNYEAQ (reference sequence). This CDR3 spans 16 amino acids. The trim removed 0 bases at V and 2 bases at J, leaving 5 bases unmatched. In nucleotides, the CDR3 is TGTGCCAGCAGCTTAGCTGCGGGGGGATTACAAGAGACCCAGTACTTC. It yields the protein CASSLAAGGLQETQYF.

There are a few counts of this clone. The CDR3 loop reads CAGSAGTGLNEQFF. For the CDR3, the DNA is TGTGCCGGATCAGCCGGGACGGGACTCAATGAGCAGTTCTTC. The chain recombines TRBV7-9 with TRBJ2-1; TRBD2 is a possible D gene (6 bases). From germline, CDR1 is SEHNR and CDR2 FQNEAQ (reference sequence). Trimming left V 11 bases short and J 6 bases short, with 20 bases between. This CDR3 comprises 14 residues.

This sequence joins TRBV29-1 and TRBJ1-1; no reliable D call. The CDR3 has 15 amino acids. Per the germline V gene, CDR1 is SQVTM and CDR2 is ANQGSEA. V lost 0 bases and J lost 5, with 16 bases in between. CDR3 sequence (DNA): TGCAGCGTTGAAGAATGGACTTACTCCAGGACTGAAGCTTTCTTT. Translating gives CSVEEWTYSRTEAFF.

The chain joins TRBV6-2 or TRBV6-3 to TRBJ1-1; the D is unclear. There are 12 residues in the CDR3. Germline V lookup: CDR1 MNHEY, CDR2 SVGEGT. V lost 2 bases and J 7 bases, leaving 8 bases between the germline ends. CDR3 in amino acids: CASSYPPREAFF. The CDR3 DNA reads as TGTGCCAGCAGTTACCCCCCACGTGAAGCTTTCTTT.

The rearrangement links TRBV6-4 to TRBJ2-2; no definite D call. V lost 6 bases and J 0 bases, leaving 14 bases between the germline ends. Germline CDR1 and CDR2: MRHNA and SNTAGT. The CDR3 extends over 16 amino acids. This CDR3 reads CASSRSQWANTGELFF. The CDR3 region has the DNA TGTGCCAGCAGCCGATCGCAATGGGCGAACACCGGGGAGCTGTTTTTT.

Note on this clone: Additional DNA sequences in this sample encode the identical CDR3. This chain connects TRBV5-5 to TRBJ2-4; no definite D call. With 0 bases removed from V and 7 bases from J, the gap between germline ends came to 5 bases. This CDR3 spans 12 amino acids. Germline V lookup: CDR1 SGHKS, CDR2 YYEKEE (reference sequence). The CDR3: CASSLEGNIQYF. The CDR3 DNA reads TGTGCCAGCAGCTTGGAGGGCAACATTCAGTACTTC.

The chain couples TRBV7-7 to TRBJ1-5, with a weak D call TRBD1 (6 bases). With 1 base removed from V and 3 bases from J, the gap between germline ends came to 16 bases. CDR3 length: 17 residues. The V gene's germline CDR1 is SSHAT and CDR2 FNYEAQ (reference sequence). CDR3 residues: CASSLEFGGLINQPQHF. The CDR3 DNA reads as TGTGCCAGCAGCTTAGAGTTTGGGGGGCTGATCAATCAGCCCCAGCATTTT.

This clone came up a few times. This sample includes further DNA sequences coding for the same CDR3. This sequence joins TRBV19 and TRBJ1-5; 7 bases are a match to TRBD1. Germline V gives CDR1 LNHDA, CDR2 SQIVND (reference sequence). The CDR3 sequence is 14 residues long. The V gene end was trimmed by 9 bases and the J gene end by 0 bases; junction bases not matched to a gene: 5. In DNA, the CDR3 is TGTGCCAGCAATACAGGGGATAGCAATCAGCCCCAGCATTTT. It codes for CASNTGDSNQPQHF.

The rearrangement links TRBV30 to TRBJ2-5; TRBD1 matches at 8 bases. This CDR3 has 14 residues. The J segment lost 4 bases and the V segment lost 5 bases, leaving 9 bases of the junction unmatched. CDR1 is GTSNPN, CDR2 SVGIG, per germline (reference sequence). The CDR3 sequence is CAWLDDRGRETQYF. The DNA for the CDR3 is TGTGCCTGGTTAGATGACAGGGGCCGAGAGACCCAGTACTTC.